These T cell receptor beta chains were read from a single sample in a study of regulatory T cells in long-lasting Graves disease. One entry per CDR3 protein results from TCRdb running MiXCR on the multiplex PCR reads. Among fewer than 600,000 distinct CDR3 sequences listed, approximately 23% were seen once. The sample here was peripheral blood mononuclear cells (PBMCs), taken when the disease was refractory, from a patient treated with antithyroid drugs. Receptor source: a female donor with Graves disease. Each CDR3 is given with its conserved first and last residue. The D gene is left open where the match is weak. Not every row has a clone size; where given, it reads once, few, many or a size class.

clone_size j_call v_call cdr3_length d_call cdr3_nt cdr3_aa
few TRBJ2-2 TRBV19 15 TRBD2 TGTGCCAGTAGTACCCTAGCGGGATCCACCGGGGAGCTGTTTTTT CASSTLAGSTGELFF
- TRBJ2-1 TRBV20-1 12 TRBD1 TGCAGTGAACAGGGGCTTTACAATGAGCAGTTCTTC CSEQGLYNEQFF
- TRBJ2-7 TRBV19 14 TRBD2 TGTGCCAGTAGTATTGGGGATTTAGCGGGATCGCAGTACTTC CASSIGDLAGSQYF
- TRBJ1-1 TRBV6-1 14 TRBD1 TGTGCCAGCACCACAGGGGGCGGGAACACTGAAGCTTTCTTT CASTTGGGNTEAFF
many TRBJ1-6 TRBV28 17 TRBD1 TGTGCCAGCAGTTCTTACCTGGACAGGGGGCTTAATTCACCCCTCCACTTT CASSSYLDRGLNSPLHF
once TRBJ1-4 TRBV14 16 - TGTGCCAGCAGCCAAGAAGGAGGGTATACTAATGAAAAACTGTTTTTT CASSQEGGYTNEKLFF
few TRBJ1-2 TRBV7-2 15 - TGTGCCAGCAGCTTAGGGGGGGGCTCTGGCTATGGCTACACCTTC CASSLGGGSGYGYTF
few TRBJ2-2 TRBV11-3 12 TRBD2 TGTGCCAGCAGGGATAGCGGGGGGGAGCTGTTTTTT CASRDSGGELFF
many TRBJ2-7 TRBV29-1 13 - TGCAGCGCCGGACGGATCAACTCCTACGAGCAGTACTTC CSAGRINSYEQYF
many TRBJ2-7 TRBV20-1 15 TRBD1 TGCAGTGCTAGAGACACCGGGACAGGGGATTACGAGCAGTACTTC CSARDTGTGDYEQYF
- TRBJ1-5 TRBV9 15 TRBD1 TGTGCCAGCAGCGCCACAGGGGATAGCAATCAGCCCCAGCATTTT CASSATGDSNQPQHF
many TRBJ1-1 TRBV6-5 15 - TGTGCCAGCAGTTACTCGGGACAAGACAACACTGAAGCTTTCTTT CASSYSGQDNTEAFF
few TRBJ2-7 TRBV18 13 - TGTGCCAGCTCACCAGACATATTCTACGAGCAGTACTTC CASSPDIFYEQYF
- TRBJ2-4 TRBV20-1 19 - TGCAGTGCTAGAGATTTCGCAGGTCCTTTCTCCCACAAAAAAAACATTCAGTACTTC CSARDFAGPFSHKKNIQYF
few TRBJ1-5 TRBV4-1 15 - TGCGCCAGCAGCCCCGTCGAAAATAGCAATCAGCCCCAGCATTTT CASSPVENSNQPQHF
- TRBJ1-3 TRBV6-1 18 - TGTGCCAGCAGCCTATCCCGGACCCGGGCCCCTCTTATCAACACCATATATTTT CASSLSRTRAPLINTIYF
- TRBJ2-5 TRBV15 15 - TGTGCCACCAACAACAGGGAGCCCGGCCAAGAGACCCAGTACTTC CATNNREPGQETQYF
many TRBJ1-2 TRBV27 14 TRBD1 TGTGCCAGCAGTCCATCGACAGGGAGCTATGGCTACACCTTC CASSPSTGSYGYTF
many TRBJ1-2 TRBV29-1 13 TRBD1 TGCAGCGTTTCAATACAGGGGAACTATGGCTACACCTTC CSVSIQGNYGYTF
few TRBJ1-3 TRBV19 15 - TGTGCCAGTAGTATCGGACGGCTCTCTGGAAACACCATATATTTT CASSIGRLSGNTIYF
many TRBJ2-5 TRBV7-8 15 TRBD1 TGTGCCAGCAGCGCAACCCGGGACAGAAAAGAGACCCAGTACTTC CASSATRDRKETQYF
few TRBJ1-5 TRBV28 16 - TGTGCCAGCAGTTTATTTACGGGTGGGAGCAATCAGCCCCAGCATTTT CASSLFTGGSNQPQHF
- TRBJ2-3 TRBV5-1 16 TRBD2 TGCGCCAGCAGCTTCACTAGCGGGGGAAGCACAGATACGCAGTATTTT CASSFTSGGSTDTQYF
many TRBJ1-5 TRBV7-2 15 TRBD1 TGTGCCAGCAGCTCGGGACAGGGGAAAGGACAGCCCCAGCATTTT CASSSGQGKGQPQHF
many TRBJ2-5 TRBV27 13 - TGTGCCAGCGGCGACGGAAACCAAGAGACCCAGTACTTC CASGDGNQETQYF
- TRBJ2-2 TRBV15 17 - TGTGCCACCAGCAGAGGCCGCCCCGGCGCTGGGCCCGGGGAGCTGTTTTTT CATSRGRPGAGPGELFF
- TRBJ2-1 TRBV30 16 TRBD2 TGTGCCTGGAGCGAGCCGGGGCTAGCGGGATACAATGAGCAGTTCTTC CAWSEPGLAGYNEQFF
many TRBJ2-7 TRBV6-1 15 - TGTGCCAGCAGGACCGGGACACCTTACTCCTACGAGCAGTACTTC CASRTGTPYSYEQYF
- TRBJ2-1 TRBV6-5 15 TRBD2 TGTGCCAGCAGTTACTTGTCTAGCGGGAGGAATGAGCAGTTCTTC CASSYLSSGRNEQFF
many TRBJ2-7 TRBV7-2 13 - TGTGCCACCCGATCGGGTTCGTCCTACGAGCAGTACTTC CATRSGSSYEQYF
many TRBJ2-2 TRBV2 15 - TGTGCCAGCAGAGTCCTCGAGGCGGGGACCGGGGAGCTGTTTTTT CASRVLEAGTGELFF
few TRBJ2-7 TRBV6-2/TRBV6-3 14 - TGTGCCAGCAGACTCGAAGACATAAACTACGAGCAGTACTTC CASRLEDINYEQYF
- TRBJ2-3 TRBV11-3 16 - TGTGCCAGCAGCCCCCAGCCAGGAGTTATAGGAGATACGCAGTATTTT CASSPQPGVIGDTQYF
many TRBJ1-5 TRBV12-3/TRBV12-4 13 - TGTGCCAGCGGGGGCCACAGCAATCAGCCCCAGCATTTT CASGGHSNQPQHF
many TRBJ1-6 TRBV19 14 - TGTGCCACTCAGACGGGTCAACTGGATTCACCCCTCCACTTT CATQTGQLDSPLHF
few TRBJ2-2 TRBV2 14 - - CASSDGLRAGELFF
many TRBJ1-6 TRBV12-3/TRBV12-4 14 - TGTGCCAGCAGCCCTCGGGACACAAATTCACCCCTCCACTTT CASSPRDTNSPLHF
- TRBJ1-6 TRBV6-5 13 - TGTGCCAGCAGTTACGAGTCCGCGTCTGTCCTCCACTTT CASSYESASVLHF
- TRBJ2-7 TRBV6-4 13 - TGTGCCAGCAGTGCGGGCACCCTCGGGGAGCAGTACTTC CASSAGTLGEQYF
many TRBJ2-2 TRBV12-3/TRBV12-4 14 TRBD1 TGTGCCAGCAGTGGGGGACAGGGGGCCGGGGAGCTGTTTTTT CASSGGQGAGELFF
many TRBJ1-3 TRBV2 16 - TGTGCCAGCAATGCAGTCGGGAGGTCGGCTGGAAACACCATATATTTT CASNAVGRSAGNTIYF
- TRBJ2-3 TRBV7-2 17 - TGTGCCAGCAGACCTAACAGGGACGGAGACCGCACAGATACGCAGTATTTT CASRPNRDGDRTDTQYF
many TRBJ2-5 TRBV28 16 - TGTGCCAGCAGTTTGAGCACAGCGCGGGACACAGAGACCCAGTACTTC CASSLSTARDTETQYF
few TRBJ2-7 TRBV30 12 - TGTGCCTGGAGTGCAGGGCCGGGCGAGCAGTACTTC CAWSAGPGEQYF
few TRBJ2-7 TRBV14 15 - TGTGCCAGCAGCCAATTGGGCAGGACAGCCTACGAGCAGTACTTC CASSQLGRTAYEQYF
many TRBJ2-5 TRBV12-3/TRBV12-4 12 - TGTGCCAGCAGTTATGCGGGAAGGTTCCAGTACTTC CASSYAGRFQYF
many TRBJ1-1 TRBV20-1 15 TRBD1 TGCAGTGCTAGAGGAGGGACAGTTATGAACACTGAAGCTTTCTTT CSARGGTVMNTEAFF
- TRBJ2-7 TRBV30 18 TRBD2 TGTGCCTGGAGACCCTCGTGGCTAGCGGGAGGTAGCTCCTACGAGCAGTACTTC CAWRPSWLAGGSSYEQYF
few TRBJ1-1 TRBV30 12 - TGTGCCTGGGCCATTGACCACACTGAAGCTTTCTTT CAWAIDHTEAFF
many TRBJ1-5 TRBV7-2 13 - TGTGCCAGCAGCTTAGAGGGGGTGCAGCCCCAGCATTTT CASSLEGVQPQHF
many TRBJ1-2 TRBV5-1 15 TRBD1 TGCGCCAGCAGAACTGGGACAGGTTTTAACTATGGCTACACCTTC CASRTGTGFNYGYTF
- TRBJ2-3 TRBV11-2 13 - TGTGCCAGCAGCTACAAGAGCACAGATACGCAGTATTTT CASSYKSTDTQYF
few TRBJ1-1 TRBV19 12 - TGTGCCAGTACCCTATCGAAGGATGAAGCTTTCTTT CASTLSKDEAFF
many TRBJ1-2 TRBV7-2 15 - TGTGCCAGCAGCTTAGGGTATCAAGGGAGATATGGCTACACCTTC CASSLGYQGRYGYTF
- TRBJ1-1 TRBV14 15 TRBD1 TGTGCCAGCAGCCAAGCAGGGACAGGGAGCACTGAAGCTTTCTTT CASSQAGTGSTEAFF
many TRBJ2-5 TRBV7-3 15 - TGTGCCAGCAGCCCCGGGTCTCCCATGGGAGAGACCCAGTACTTC CASSPGSPMGETQYF
few TRBJ2-3 TRBV2 14 - TGTGCCAGCCGGACTGCTTCTAGCACAGATACGCAGTATTTT CASRTASSTDTQYF
many TRBJ1-6 TRBV7-3 15 - TGTGCCAGCAGCTTAAATGGGGATGCACGATCACCCCTCCACTTT CASSLNGDARSPLHF
- TRBJ1-2 TRBV13 14 - TGTGCCAGCACCCAGCCAGGTGAGGAGTATGGCTACACCTTC CASTQPGEEYGYTF